The entry below gives a single T cell receptor beta chain sequence along with its context. Its antigen is not identified. Looked up from germline, CDR1 is SGHKS and CDR2 is YYEKEE (reference sequence). Trimming at V came to 4 bases and at J to 4 bases, leaving 9 bases not matched to a gene. The CDR3 spans 17 residues. The data are from a study of a mutant IDH1 vaccine in newly diagnosed glioma. Study-level background: Vaccination was launched 4-6 weeks after radiotherapy alone, or with temozolomide cycles. Most patients had radiochemotherapy with temozolomide before enrollment; others had one alone.

The assay was immunoSEQ multiplex PCR, and TCRdb's table has in-frame clones only and misses some. This sample has about 36,000 clones, with approximately 80% found just once. This sample's time point: week 11, during vaccination. Vaccination used 300 ug of mutant IDH1 20-mer peptide per dose, with topical imiquimod. The J gene is TRBJ2-2, the V gene TRBV5-5; 11 bases are shared with TRBD1. The TCR comes from a woman in her 30s with glioma. Some clones in this sample may be carry-over from other donors' samples. Here the sequenced sample was peripheral blood mononuclear cells (PBMCs), taken from a glioma patient whose treatment included an IDH1 peptide vaccine. This CDR3 reads CASSLNPGQGVTGELFF. The CDR3 DNA sequence: TGTGCCAGCAGCCTTAACCCGGGACAGGGGGTCACCGGGGAGCTGTTTTTT.